The clone carrying this T cell receptor beta chain has more than one count but fewer than ten. The same CDR3 is also encoded by other DNA sequences in this sample. The source of the sample is a study of blood T cell repertoires in COVID-19. Study-wide background: Sample material is recorded as cDNA or gDNA derived from T cells, B-cell-depleted T cells, or PBMCs.

Original processing methods: Amplified reference gene primers provided the basis for estimating nucleated cell counts. Using immunoSEQ multiplex PCR, the repertoire was profiled, and TCRdb retains in-frame clones only, with some absent. Clone size and V and J calls were adopted from that table, with D and trimming inferred from the DNA. The sample records approximately 270,000 clones, approximately 85% being singletons. V gave up 6 bases and J gave up 1 base, with 7 bases separating them. Germline loops: CDR1 MNHEY, CDR2 SVGAGI. The CDR3 covers 13 residues. The sequence was collected from a woman between 65 and 79 years old with acute or convalescent COVID-19. Sequencing was done on a sample of peripheral blood. The chain links TRBV6-5 to TRBJ1-5; D not resolved. The DNA for the CDR3 is TGTGCCAGCAGGGAGGACAGCAATCAGCCCCAGCATTTT. Protein sequence: CASREDSNQPQHF.